These 18 T cell receptor beta chains share one sample of origin, sequenced in a study of blood T cell repertoires in COVID-19. TCRdb keeps only in-frame clones here, not all; method: immunoSEQ multiplex PCR. The table shows under 85,000 clones, with roughly nine tenths occurring only once. The sequenced sample was peripheral blood. The receptors shown here come from a man at least 80 years old in a cohort sampled during active COVID-19.

This chain connects TRBV18 to TRBJ1-4, with a tentative D call TRBD1 (5 bases). CDR1 is KGHSH and CDR2 is LQKENI in the germline V gene. This CDR3 contains 15 residues. V was shortened by 2 bases and J by 8 bases, with 15 bases between the two germline ends. For the CDR3, the DNA is TGTGCCAGCTCACCATCGACAGTCCTTGGGGAAAAACTGTTTTTT. This translates into CASSPSTVLGEKLFF.

The chain uses TRBV5-5 and TRBJ2-1, with 11 bases lining up with TRBD2. Germline V gives CDR1 SGHKS, CDR2 YYEKEE (reference sequence). This CDR3 contains 15 residues. V trimming: 2 bases; J trimming: 9 bases; junction bases outside the gene matches: 7. Here the CDR3 reads CASSFLSGGALEQFF. The CDR3 DNA is TGTGCCAGCAGCTTCCTTAGCGGGGGGGCCCTTGAGCAGTTCTTC.

V is TRBV9 and J is TRBJ2-7, with 11 bases that match TRBD2. Trimming at V came to 0 bases and at J to 2 bases, leaving 4 bases not matched to a gene. In germline, CDR1 is SGDLS, CDR2 YYNGEE. This CDR3 contains 16 residues. The CDR3: CASSVDLSGGAYEQYF. The DNA of the CDR3 is TGTGCCAGCAGCGTAGATCTTAGCGGGGGGGCCTACGAGCAGTACTTC.

V is TRBV7-9 and J is TRBJ2-7; D is possibly TRBD1 (6 bases). CDR3 length: 14 residues. The ends were cut back, 1 base at V and 2 bases at J, with 9 bases in the middle. From germline, CDR1 is SEHNR and CDR2 FQNEAQ (reference sequence). This CDR3 is CASSLGTATYEQYV. For the CDR3, the DNA is TGTGCCAGCAGCTTAGGGACAGCGACCTACGAGCAGTACGTC.

The chain combines TRBV5-1 with TRBJ2-7, with D perhaps matching TRBD2 (5 bases). From germline, CDR1 is SGHRS and CDR2 YFSETQ. V shed 0 bases and J shed 5 bases, with 6 bases lying between them. The CDR3 runs 12 residues. CDR3 coding DNA: TGCGCCAGCAGCTTGGTCGGGAACGAGCAGTACTTC. It codes for CASSLVGNEQYF.

The gene calls are TRBV28 and TRBJ1-1; 7 bases fit TRBD1. J was trimmed by 10 bases and V by 5 bases; bases with no gene match: 10. Germline V gene data show CDR1 as MDHEN and CDR2 as SYDVKM. The CDR3 totals 13 residues. The CDR3 sequence: CASSHGQVLAAFF. CDR3 sequence (DNA): TGTGCCAGCAGTCACGGACAGGTTTTGGCAGCTTTCTTT.

A single count supports this clone. This sequence joins TRBV2 and TRBJ2-5; 9 positions agree with TRBD1. V was clipped by 7 bases and J by 6 bases; unmatched bases: 9. Per the germline V gene, CDR1 is SNHLY and CDR2 is FYNNEI. This CDR3 comprises 14 residues. Written as DNA, the CDR3 is TGTGCCAGCACCCCCGGGACAGGGACCAAGACCCAGTACTTC. Translating it yields CASTPGTGTKTQYF.

The chain carries TRBV7-9 and TRBJ2-5; 9 bases align to TRBD2. Losses at the gene ends were 5 bases for V and 4 bases for J; bases not matched to a gene: 5. The germline V gene encodes CDR1 SEHNR and CDR2 FQNEAQ (reference sequence). The CDR3 loop spans 14 amino acids. The DNA of the CDR3 is TGTGCCAGCAGCCGCGGGGGGGCCCTAGAGACCCAGTACTTC. The encoded protein is CASSRGGALETQYF.

The rearrangement joins TRBV5-1 to TRBJ1-2; 7 bases align to TRBD1. The CDR3 is 15 residues long. Germline CDR1 and CDR2: SGHRS and YFSETQ. V dropped 2 bases and J dropped 5; count of bases not matched to a gene: 9. DNA of the CDR3: TGCGCCAGCAGCTTCGGACGGACAGGTTTTTATGGCTACACCTTC. Amino acids: CASSFGRTGFYGYTF.

The chain links TRBV24-1 to TRBJ2-7, with a tentative D call TRBD1 (5 bases). This CDR3 region has 12 residues. V was cut by 11 bases and J by 2 bases, with 12 bases left in between. Germline V gene lookup returns CDR1 KGHDR and CDR2 SFDVKD. CDR3 residues: CAIRDRAYEQYV. CDR3 DNA sequence: TGTGCCATACGTGACAGAGCCTACGAGCAGTACGTC.

The chain recombines TRBV2 with TRBJ2-7, with 7 bases lining up with TRBD1. The germline gives CDR1 SNHLY, CDR2 FYNNEI. The trim removed 4 bases at V and 3 bases at J, leaving 12 bases unmatched. The CDR3 consists of 16 residues. In DNA, the CDR3 is TGTGCCAGCAGTGTACCTCTGGGACAGATAGACTACGAGCAGTACTTC. Its translation: CASSVPLGQIDYEQYF.

The chain joins TRBV20-1 to TRBJ2-5; D is unclear. This CDR3 spans 11 amino acids. The V gene's germline CDR1 is DFQATT and CDR2 SNEGSKA (reference sequence). V dropped 3 bases and J dropped 3 bases, with 5 bases sitting between them. Written as DNA, the CDR3 is TGCAGTGCTAGTCCCAAAGAGACCCAGTACTTC. Protein: CSASPKETQYF.

The chain is built from TRBV18 and TRBJ1-1; TRBD1 might be the D (5 bases). Germline CDR1 is KGHSH and CDR2 is LQKENI. V lost 2 bases and J lost 1, with 8 bases in between. This CDR3 contains 14 residues. The CDR3 sequence is CASSPDSQNTEAFF. In DNA form, the CDR3 reads TGTGCCAGCTCACCAGACAGTCAGAACACTGAAGCTTTCTTT. Full variable domain (missing parts from reference TRBV18 and TRBJ1-1): NAGVMQNPRHLVRRRGQEARLRCSPMKGHSHVYWYRQLPEEGLKFMVYLQKENIIDESGMPKERFSAEFPKEGPSILRIQQVVRGDSAAYFCASSPDSQNTEAFFGQGTRLTVV.

This clone appeared once. V usage is TRBV27 and J usage is TRBJ2-7; TRBD2 agrees at 12 bases. Germline V gene sequence: CDR1 MNHEY, CDR2 SMNVEV (reference sequence). The length of the CDR3 is 16 residues. V shed 5 bases and J 0 bases; nucleotides not matched to a gene: 5. The CDR3, as DNA: TGTGCCAGCAGTCCCAGACTAGCGGGGGCCTCCTACGAGCAGTACTTC. Translation gives CASSPRLAGASYEQYF.

V and J are TRBV5-1 and TRBJ2-5; 10 bases map to TRBD2. Germline lookup yields CDR1 SGHRS and CDR2 YFSETQ. The CDR3 has 14 residues. The V and J ends lost 6 bases and 3 bases, in that order; junction bases with no gene match: 5. CDR3: CASNLAGAEETQYF. CDR3 nucleotide sequence: TGCGCCAGCAACCTAGCGGGGGCCGAAGAGACCCAGTACTTC.

The genes are TRBV9 and TRBJ2-5; 11 bases map to TRBD2. The junction had 3 bases not matched to a gene; V was cut back by 2 bases and J by 3 bases. CDR3 length: 15 amino acids. CDR1 is SGDLS and CDR2 is YYNGEE in the germline V gene. The CDR3 region is CASSVSGGAEETQYF. The DNA for the CDR3 is TGTGCCAGCAGCGTTAGCGGGGGGGCTGAAGAGACCCAGTACTTC.

This clone has only one observation. This chain uses TRBV7-9 with TRBJ2-7; tentatively, D is TRBD2 (5 bases). Deletions cut 9 bases from V and 3 bases from J, with 15 bases between. The germline CDR1 and CDR2 sequences are SEHNR and FQNEAQ (reference sequence). The CDR3 length is 13 residues. The CDR3 DNA follows: TGTGCCAGACCCCCTCCCGGGGACTACGAGCAGTACGTC. Translating it yields CARPPPGDYEQYV.

The chain is built from TRBV10-3 and TRBJ2-5; D not certain. The ends were cut back, 0 bases at V and 5 bases at J, with 13 bases in the middle. The V gene's germline CDR1 is ENHRY and CDR2 SYGVKD. The CDR3 extends over 15 amino acids. CDR3 DNA sequence: TGTGCCATCAGTGAGTCGACTGGCCGCGGTGAGACCCAGTACTTC. The encoded protein is CAISESTGRGETQYF.